This T cell receptor (beta chain) was recovered during a study of T cells in Graves' hyperthyroidism and ophthalmopathy (dated by TCRdb to about 2019). For the study in its entirety: A discovery cohort of about a hundred patients, roughly 40 with Graves' ophthalmopathy and 55 to 60 with stable Graves' hyperthyroidism, was used to find distinguishing TCR V-J signatures. An independent validation cohort of under 20 hyperthyroidism patients and 17 patients who later progressed to ophthalmopathy tested prospective prediction of ophthalmopathy. The approximately 98 discovery patients were randomly divided into training and test sets at a 7:3 ratio. In six Graves' hyperthyroidism patients, the study also compared T-cell repertoires from thyroid tissue with T-cell repertoires from blood. After blood sampling, hyperthyroidism patients were treated with methimazole at a starting dose of 30 mg daily, and ophthalmopathy patients were treated with high-dose intravenous methylprednisolone. According to the paper, TCR Vbeta CDR3 sequencing was carried out on about 140 peripheral blood samples, which came from 40 to 45 ophthalmopathy, 80 or so hyperthyroidism and 17 progressor patients.

The TCR beta CDR3 regions were amplified from the RNA transcripts. For the first round of RT-PCR on the TCR CDR3, the HTBI primer set was used together with the Qiagen OneStep RT-PCR kit. A second multiplex PCR round built the libraries, followed by size selection and purification. The libraries were sequenced on an Illumina HiSeq2000 using paired-end 100 bp reads. From the authors' description of their analysis: Raw data were processed with SOAPnuke, discarding reads with adapters, uncalled bases, mean Phred below 15, or no exact constant-primer or identifier match. High-quality paired reads were merged using COPE v1.2.5, and each unique nucleotide sequence was defined as a clonotype. MiTCR v1.1 was used to align the clonotypes against IMGT TRBV, TRBD and TRBJ reference segments. The analysis was restricted to V-J combinations with a frequency above 0.0001, which together covered 99.2% of the repertoires. A TCS score was defined as the ratio between F50 (clonal expansion) and ExV (chaos), using BLOSUM62-based TCRdist between CDR3 peptides within each V-J. Welch's t-statistics and random forest reduced some 510 V-J features to some 14, which were used in a naive Bayes classifier (R e1071). The similarity between thyroid and blood repertoires was quantified using the Morisita-Horn index. Using fastp trimming at Q25 and MiXCR clonotype assembly, TCRdb reanalyzed the public sequencing data and kept in-frame beta chains. Entries are consolidated by CDR3 protein sequence, retaining the most common genes and DNA. Clone size and V and J calls follow TCRdb, not the original study. The sample table records 550,000 to 700,000 distinct CDR3 sequences; 40% to 55% of these occur just once. Of the sample, under 20% falls within the top ten clones.

This clonotype was seen more than once but under ten times. Its antigen specificity is not known. Base qualities are missing; no much larger clone stands one base away. What the authors observed across the whole study: In validation, the model predicted progression to ophthalmopathy a median of approximately 6.6 months before onset, with roughly 68% sensitivity and roughly 77% specificity. Most expanded thyroid clonotypes (frequency above 0.001) were also found in blood, which suggests that blood repertoires may mirror thyroid immune responses. A 13 V-J signature model separated ophthalmopathy from stable hyperthyroidism, with about 90% sensitivity and 81% to 83% specificity in cross-validation and 80%/75% in testing. No statistical method was used to set the sample size in advance, and investigators knew the group allocation.

Patients with uncontrolled infections, other autoimmune diseases, pregnancy or lactation were excluded. Diagnoses were established on the basis of clinical symptoms, serum thyroxine and TRAb, thyroid ultrasound, and orbital computed tomography. Total RNA was extracted using Trizol reagent, and RNA quality was assessed on an Agilent 2100 Bioanalyzer. The CDR3 numbers 14 residues from cysteine through phenylalanine. CDR3 DNA is the only sequence kept; it has 42 bases, read in frame from the first base. Between the V and J ends, shortened by 0 bases and 7 bases respectively, the junction contains 13 bases. CDR1 and CDR2 are drawn from the germline V gene (reference sequence): LNHNV, YYDKDF.

The TCR was taken from an adult woman with Graves' disease, either hyperthyroidism or ophthalmopathy (not recorded which). The sequenced material came from peripheral blood or thyroid tissue (not recorded which). The chain employs TRBV15 and TRBJ2-7, with no confident D gene call. The CDR3 in this case is CATSRDLSLSEQYF. The DNA sequence is TGTGCCACCAGCAGAGATCTAAGTCTGTCTGAGCAGTACTTC. The entire variable domain, with the stretches around the CDR3 drawn from the reference TRBV15 and TRBJ2-7 proteins, is DAMVIQNPRYQVTQFGKPVTLSCSQTLNHNVMYWYQQKSSQAPKLLFHYYDKDFNNEADTPDNFQSRRPNTSFCFLDIRSPGLGDTAMYLCATSRDLSLSEQYFGPGTRLTVT.